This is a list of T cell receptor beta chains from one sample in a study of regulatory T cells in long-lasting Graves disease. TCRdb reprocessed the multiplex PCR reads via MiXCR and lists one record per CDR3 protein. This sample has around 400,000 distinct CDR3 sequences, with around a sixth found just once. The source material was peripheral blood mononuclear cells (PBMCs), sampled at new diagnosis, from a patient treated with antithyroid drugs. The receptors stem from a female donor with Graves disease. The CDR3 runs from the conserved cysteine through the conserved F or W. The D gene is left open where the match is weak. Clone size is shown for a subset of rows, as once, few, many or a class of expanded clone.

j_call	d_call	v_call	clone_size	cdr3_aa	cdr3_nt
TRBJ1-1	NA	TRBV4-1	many	CASSHGGADTEAFF	TGCGCCAGCAGCCATGGCGGGGCTGACACTGAAGCTTTCTTT
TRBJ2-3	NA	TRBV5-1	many	CASSLSGTFGADTQYF	TGCGCCAGCAGCTTATCCGGGACCTTCGGGGCAGATACGCAGTATTTT
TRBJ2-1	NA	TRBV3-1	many	CASSQLRSSSYNEQFF	TGTGCCAGCAGCCAATTACGCAGCTCCTCCTACAATGAGCAGTTCTTC
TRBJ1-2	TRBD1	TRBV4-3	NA	CASSQDLPRGRDYGYTF	TGCGCCAGCAGCCAAGATCTACCCAGGGGGCGTGACTATGGCTACACCTTC
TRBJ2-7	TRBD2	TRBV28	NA	CASSFQSGGATYEQYF	TGTGCCAGCAGTTTCCAAAGCGGGGGTGCTACCTACGAGCAGTACTTC
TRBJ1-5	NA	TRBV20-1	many	CSAAGDTNQPQHF	TGCAGTGCCGCTGGAGATACCAATCAGCCCCAGCATTTT
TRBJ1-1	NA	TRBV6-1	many	CASSELPGDTEAFF	TGTGCCAGCAGTGAACTTCCGGGGGACACTGAAGCTTTCTTT
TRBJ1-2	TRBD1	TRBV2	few	CASRFDRGRTYGYTF	TGTGCCAGCAGGTTTGACAGGGGGCGAACCTATGGCTACACCTTC
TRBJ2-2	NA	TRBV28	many	CASSLAGGESYGELFF	TGTGCCAGCAGTTTAGCTGGGGGCGAGTCCTACGGGGAGCTGTTTTTT
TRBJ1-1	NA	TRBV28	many	CASSQIQNTEAFF	TGTGCCAGCAGCCAAATCCAGAACACTGAAGCTTTCTTT
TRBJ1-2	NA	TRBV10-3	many	CAISGPSMGYTF	TGTGCCATCAGTGGCCCTAGCATGGGCTACACCTTC
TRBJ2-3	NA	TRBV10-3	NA	CAITSQTGGTDTQYF	TGTGCCATCACTTCACAAACCGGAGGCACAGATACGCAGTATTTT
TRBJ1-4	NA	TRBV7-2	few	CASSLSWVGFGEKLFF	TGTGCCAGCAGCTTATCATGGGTGGGATTCGGAGAAAAACTGTTTTTT
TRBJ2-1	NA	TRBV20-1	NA	CSATGLRDGAYNEQFF	TGCAGTGCTACGGGGCTCCGGGACGGTGCCTACAATGAGCAGTTCTTC
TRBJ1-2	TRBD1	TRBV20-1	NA	CSAPDRAYPNYGYTF	TGCAGTGCCCCGGACAGGGCCTACCCTAACTATGGCTACACCTTC
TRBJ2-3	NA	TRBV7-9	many	CASSPGRPTDTQYF	TGTGCCAGCAGCCCGGGACGTCCCACAGATACGCAGTATTTT
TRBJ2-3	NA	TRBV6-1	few	CASTLHGDTQYF	TGTGCCAGCACCCTACATGGGGATACGCAGTATTTT
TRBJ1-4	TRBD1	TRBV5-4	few	CASSSTGGGPTNEKLFF	TGTGCCAGCAGCTCGACAGGGGGCGGACCAACTAATGAAAAACTGTTTTTT
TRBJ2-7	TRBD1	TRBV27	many	CASSGTGPYEQYF	TGTGCCAGCAGTGGGACAGGGCCCTACGAGCAGTACTTC
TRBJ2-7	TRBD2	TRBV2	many	CASSPSGRAGEQYF	TGTGCCAGCAGTCCTAGCGGGAGGGCCGGCGAGCAGTACTTC
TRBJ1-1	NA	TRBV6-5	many	CASSYSQGNTEAFF	TGTGCCAGCAGTTACTCCCAGGGGAACACTGAAGCTTTCTTT
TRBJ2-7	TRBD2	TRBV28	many	CASSPSGNPYEQYF	TGTGCCAGCAGCCCTAGCGGGAATCCCTACGAGCAGTACTTC
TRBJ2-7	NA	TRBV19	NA	CASSPFRSYEQYF	TGTGCCAGTAGTCCTTTCCGCTCCTACGAGCAGTACTTC
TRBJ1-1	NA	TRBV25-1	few	CASSSEPGLNTEAFF	TGTGCCAGCAGCTCGGAGCCGGGGCTGAACACTGAAGCTTTCTTT
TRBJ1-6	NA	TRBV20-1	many	CSAKKGGSYNSPLHF	TGCAGTGCTAAAAAAGGGGGCTCCTATAATTCACCCCTCCACTTT
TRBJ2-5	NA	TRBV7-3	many	CASSFTGEGSTQYF	TGTGCCAGCAGCTTTACGGGGGAAGGGTCGACCCAGTACTTC
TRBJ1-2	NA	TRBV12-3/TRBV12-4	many	CASSRPLTGVNYGYTF	TGTGCCAGCAGTCGACCCCTTACAGGTGTCAACTATGGCTACACCTTC
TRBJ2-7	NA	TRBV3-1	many	CASSPALAYSYEQYF	TGTGCCAGCAGCCCAGCCCTAGCGTACTCCTACGAGCAGTACTTC
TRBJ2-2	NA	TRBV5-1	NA	CASSFGGTGTSLAGELFF	TGCGCCAGCAGCTTTGGGGGGACCGGGACATCTCTCGCCGGGGAGCTGTTTTTT
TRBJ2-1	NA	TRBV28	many	CASSLSGMGGYNEQFF	TGTGCCAGCAGTTTATCTGGGATGGGGGGCTACAATGAGCAGTTCTTC
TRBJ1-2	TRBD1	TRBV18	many	CASSQGARGYTF	TGTGCCAGCTCCCAGGGGGCGCGTGGCTACACCTTC
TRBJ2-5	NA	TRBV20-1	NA	CSAREGRAQETQYF	TGCAGTGCTAGAGAGGGCCGGGCCCAAGAGACCCAGTACTTC
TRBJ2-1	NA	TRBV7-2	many	CASSNTRVSYNEQFF	TGTGCCAGCAGTAATACACGAGTCTCCTACAATGAGCAGTTCTTC
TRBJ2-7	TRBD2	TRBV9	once	CASSVDEAGGSYEQYF	TGTGCCAGCAGCGTAGACGAGGCGGGAGGCTCCTACGAGCAGTACTTC
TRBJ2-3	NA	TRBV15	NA	CATSRGGPDTQYF	TGTGCCACCAGCAGAGGGGGCCCAGATACGCAGTATTTT